The next 16 T cell receptor beta chains were all read from a single sample in a study of blood T cell repertoires in COVID-19. Only in-frame clones appear in the TCRdb table, and some are missing; sequencing was by immunoSEQ multiplex PCR. Here the sample spans around 130,000 clones, more than 80% being singletons. The sample taken for sequencing was peripheral blood. Source of these receptors: a woman aged 55-70 years with acute or convalescent COVID-19.

In its sample, this clone was seen once. This chain connects TRBV6-5 to TRBJ2-5, with D maybe TRBD1 (5 bases). Germline CDR1 MNHEY, CDR2 SVGAGI. Trimming took off 0 bases at V and 5 bases at J, with 10 bases between the two ends. The CDR3 totals 14 residues. CDR3 coding DNA: TGTGCCAGCAGTTACTCGCGACAGTTGGAGACCCAGTACTTC. Translated: CASSYSRQLETQYF.

The chain uses TRBV6-5 and TRBJ1-1; D might be TRBD1 (5 bases). There are 13 residues in the CDR3. V was trimmed by 6 bases and J by 0 bases, leaving 8 bases between them. Germline assignment: CDR1 MNHEY and CDR2 SVGAGI. In DNA, the CDR3 is TGTGCCAGCAGCGCGGACATGAACACTGAAGCTTTCTTT. Protein sequence: CASSADMNTEAFF.

The table lists this clone with a count of one. The chain has TRBV3-1 (or the pseudogene TRBV3-2) and TRBJ2-2; D is unclear. V shed 3 bases and J shed 6 bases, with 8 bases lying between them. Germline CDR1 and CDR2: LGHDT and YNNKEL (reference sequence). The CDR3 is made up of 13 amino acids. This chain's CDR3 is CASSQMESGELFF. The CDR3 coding sequence is TGTGCCAGCAGCCAGATGGAGTCCGGGGAGCTGTTTTTT.

This chain connects TRBV15 to TRBJ2-7; 9 nucleotides align to TRBD1. Germline V CDR1 and CDR2: LNHNV, YYDKDF (reference sequence). The CDR3 length is 15 residues. V lost 3 bases to trimming and J lost 2 bases; unmatched junction nucleotides: 5. Written as DNA, the CDR3 is TGTGCCACCAGCAGGGGGGACAGGGATACCTACGAGCAGTACTTC. Its translation: CATSRGDRDTYEQYF.

The chain is built from TRBV2 and TRBJ1-6; 7 bases match TRBD1. Per germline, CDR1 SNHLY and CDR2 FYNNEI. The CDR3 runs 16 residues. J gave up 7 bases and V 3 bases, and 9 bases lay outside the gene matches. The CDR3 is CASSDYAGTANSPLHF. CDR3 in DNA: TGTGCCAGCAGTGACTACGCAGGGACAGCCAATTCACCCCTCCACTTT.

The J gene is TRBJ2-1, the V gene TRBV24-1, with D unclear. The germline CDR1 and CDR2 sequences are KGHDR and SFDVKD. The length of the CDR3 is 17 residues. Trimming left V 4 bases short and J 3 bases short, with 18 bases between. The CDR3 sequence: CATSDGVAARNYNEQFF. The CDR3 bases are TGTGCCACCAGTGACGGTGTCGCCGCGCGGAACTACAATGAGCAGTTCTTC.

The CDR3 loop reads CASSSGGRGTQYF. The CDR3 nucleotides are TGTGCCAGCAGTTCGGGGGGCCGAGGGACCCAGTACTTC. The chain is built from TRBV3-1 (or the pseudogene TRBV3-2) and TRBJ2-5; maybe TRBD2 (7 bases). Germline CDR1 is LGHDT and CDR2 is YNNKEL (reference sequence). Trimming left V 6 bases short and J 7 bases short, with 15 bases between. The CDR3 runs 13 residues.

The genes are TRBV19 and TRBJ1-3, with 7 bases lining up with TRBD1. Germline V gene lookup returns CDR1 LNHDA and CDR2 SQIVND (reference sequence). V gave up 5 bases and J gave up 0 bases; unmatched junction bases: 16. The CDR3 is 19 amino acids. As DNA, the CDR3 is TGTGCCAGTAGTTTTAGACCAAGGGGACAGCTGAGCTCTGGAAACACCATATATTTT. It translates to CASSFRPRGQLSSGNTIYF.

This clone appeared a few times. This sequence joins TRBV4-1 and TRBJ1-1; D call uncertain. The V gene lost 0 bases and the J gene lost 1 base, with 9 bases spanning the gap. Germline values: CDR1 MGHRA, CDR2 YSYEKL. The CDR3 totals 15 residues. CDR3 DNA sequence: TGCGCCAGCAGCCAAGACCCCTCGGGGAACACTGAAGCTTTCTTT. Translating it yields CASSQDPSGNTEAFF.

The gene calls are TRBV5-6 and TRBJ1-2, with 9 bases fitting TRBD1. This CDR3 contains 16 residues. V lost 0 bases and J lost 4; bases outside the gene matches: 7. Germline CDR1 and CDR2: SGHDT and YYEEEE. CDR3 amino acids: CASSLETGGLGYGYTF. For the CDR3, the DNA is TGTGCCAGCAGCTTGGAAACAGGGGGCCTTGGCTATGGCTACACCTTC.

The rearrangement uses TRBV18 and TRBJ2-1, with D maybe TRBD2 (6 bases). Germline V gene sequence: CDR1 KGHSH, CDR2 LQKENI. The CDR3 length is 14 residues. V shed 2 bases and J shed 10 bases, with 15 bases lying between them. CDR3 nucleotides: TGTGCCAGCTCACCATGGGGGACTCTCGGCGAGCAGTTCTTC. This translates into CASSPWGTLGEQFF.

This chain joins TRBV2 and TRBJ2-5, with D perhaps TRBD2 (6 bases). Germline V CDR1 and CDR2: SNHLY, FYNNEI. CDR3 size: 13 residues. Trimming removed 8 bases from V and 1 base from J, with 11 bases in between. The CDR3 DNA is TGTGCCAGCCGGAGGGCGGGCCAAGAGACCCAGTACTTC. Protein product: CASRRAGQETQYF.

The chain combines TRBV11-2 with TRBJ1-6; no clear D gene. CDR1 and CDR2 from the germline V gene are SGHAT and FQNNGV. CDR3 length: 13 amino acids. V was trimmed by 5 bases and J by 6 bases, leaving 8 bases between them. The DNA of the CDR3 is TGTGCCAGCAGCCGGTCGGGTAATTCACCCCTCCACTTT. This gives the protein CASSRSGNSPLHF. Full variable domain (outside the CDR3, taken from reference TRBV11-2 and TRBJ1-6): EAGVAQSPRYKIIEKRQSVAFWCNPISGHATLYWYQQILGQGPKLLIQFQNNGVVDDSQLPKDRFSAERLKGVDSTLKIQPAKLEDSAVYLCASSRSGNSPLHFGNGTRLTVT.

This chain links TRBV18 with TRBJ1-2, with 9 positions matching TRBD1. Germline loops: CDR1 KGHSH, CDR2 LQKENI. Losses at the gene ends were 2 bases for V and 4 bases for J; bases not matched to a gene: 5. This CDR3 spans 15 amino acids. Here the CDR3 DNA reads TGTGCCAGCTCACCAACGGACAGGGGCGGCTATGGCTACACCTTC. This sequence encodes CASSPTDRGGYGYTF.

The chain uses TRBV2 and TRBJ1-5, with D tentatively TRBD1 (5 bases). CDR3 size: 14 residues. Trimming stripped 0 bases from V and 8 bases from J, with 11 bases between. Germline CDR1 is SNHLY and CDR2 is FYNNEI. CDR3 sequence: CASSEALQGKPQHF. The CDR3 region has the DNA TGTGCCAGCAGTGAAGCGCTTCAGGGTAAGCCCCAGCATTTT.

The rearrangement links TRBV24-1 to TRBJ2-7; TRBD1 matches 8 bases. Germline loops: CDR1 KGHDR, CDR2 SFDVKD. The V segment lost 2 bases and the J segment 4 bases; nucleotides outside the gene matches: 6. CDR3 length equals 15 residues. The DNA for the CDR3 is TGTGCCACCAGTGATTCCCGCAGGGGGCGATACGAGCAGTACTTC. This gives the protein CATSDSRRGRYEQYF.